The rows below give T cell receptor beta chains drawn from one sample of a study of blood T cell repertoires in COVID-19. Using immunoSEQ multiplex PCR, the repertoire was profiled, and TCRdb retains in-frame clones only, with some absent. This table has about 150,000 clones, more than 75% appearing once. The source material was PBMCs or T cells enriched from blood (not recorded which). These receptors came from a woman between 25 and 40 years old with acute COVID-19. Each CDR3 is given with its conserved first and last residue. A D gene is named only where the DNA matches it firmly. Clone size, where shown, is once, few, many, or a class for clones that have expanded.

d_gene: TRBD2; abundance: -; v_gene: TRBV28; j_gene: TRBJ2-3; CDR3nt: TGTGCCACCACCTTGACTAGCGGCAACACAGATACGCAGTATTTT; CDR3aa: CATTLTSGNTDTQYF
d_gene: TRBD1; abundance: -; v_gene: TRBV28; j_gene: TRBJ1-1; CDR3nt: TGTGCCAGCAGTCCCTGGGACAGGGGGGACACTGAAGCTTTCTTT; CDR3aa: CASSPWDRGDTEAFF
d_gene: TRBD1; abundance: few; v_gene: TRBV19; j_gene: TRBJ2-5; CDR3nt: TGTGCCAGTAGTACTCGCACAGGGGGCACCCCTCGGACCCAGTACTTC; CDR3aa: CASSTRTGGTPRTQYF
d_gene: -; abundance: -; v_gene: TRBV27; j_gene: TRBJ1-2; CDR3nt: TGTGCCAGCAGTTTGCGGCAGAACTATGGCTACACCTTC; CDR3aa: CASSLRQNYGYTF
d_gene: -; abundance: -; v_gene: TRBV19; j_gene: TRBJ2-2; CDR3nt: TGTGCCAGTAGTACAGAGGATAGGGGGACCGGGGAGCTGTTTTTT; CDR3aa: CASSTEDRGTGELFF
d_gene: -; abundance: -; v_gene: TRBV4-3; j_gene: TRBJ1-3; CDR3nt: TGCGCCAGCAGCCCGCAGGGCCTTGCCTCTGGAAACACCATATATTTT; CDR3aa: CASSPQGLASGNTIYF
d_gene: -; abundance: -; v_gene: TRBV5-1; j_gene: TRBJ2-1; CDR3nt: TGCGCCAGCAGCGTACCCAGCGGGCGAATCTCCTACAATGAGCAGTTCTTC; CDR3aa: CASSVPSGRISYNEQFF
d_gene: -; abundance: -; v_gene: TRBV18; j_gene: TRBJ2-1; CDR3nt: TGTGCCAGCTCCGGACCGCCAGGGAACAATGAGCAGTTCTTC; CDR3aa: CASSGPPGNNEQFF
d_gene: TRBD1; abundance: once; v_gene: TRBV19; j_gene: TRBJ1-6; CDR3nt: TGTGCCAGTAGTATCACAGGGGATAATTCACCCCTCCACTTT; CDR3aa: CASSITGDNSPLHF
d_gene: -; abundance: -; v_gene: TRBV2; j_gene: TRBJ1-1; CDR3nt: TGTGCCAGCAGTGAAAAGCAGGGTGAAGCTTTCTTT; CDR3aa: CASSEKQGEAFF
d_gene: -; abundance: -; v_gene: TRBV9; j_gene: TRBJ1-1; CDR3nt: TGTGCCAGCAGCGTAGGCGGTTTCACTGAAGCTTTCTTT; CDR3aa: CASSVGGFTEAFF
d_gene: -; abundance: -; v_gene: TRBV21-1; j_gene: TRBJ2-3; CDR3nt: TGTGCCAGCAGCAGAGGATCCACAGGGAGCACAGATACGCAGTATTTT; CDR3aa: CASSRGSTGSTDTQYF
d_gene: -; abundance: once; v_gene: TRBV28; j_gene: TRBJ1-4; CDR3nt: TGTGCCAGCAGTTTGCCCTCCCAGATATGGAAACTGTTTTTT; CDR3aa: CASSLPSQIWKLFF
d_gene: -; abundance: few; v_gene: TRBV28; j_gene: TRBJ2-1; CDR3nt: TGTGCCAGCAGGTTTAGGTCCCTGAGGGCAAAGAGCTCCTACAATGAGCAGTTCTTC; CDR3aa: CASRFRSLRAKSSYNEQFF
d_gene: -; abundance: -; v_gene: TRBV6-5; j_gene: TRBJ2-7; CDR3nt: TGTGCCAGCAGTAGCCGACAGGGACTAGCCTACGAGCAGTACTTC; CDR3aa: CASSSRQGLAYEQYF
d_gene: -; abundance: -; v_gene: TRBV7-6; j_gene: TRBJ2-7; CDR3nt: TGTGCCAGCAGCTTAACGAGGGCTAACGAGCAGTACTTC; CDR3aa: CASSLTRANEQYF
d_gene: -; abundance: -; v_gene: TRBV29-1; j_gene: TRBJ2-5; CDR3nt: TGCAGCGTTGATGAACAGGTAGTTCAAGAGACCCAGTACTTC; CDR3aa: CSVDEQVVQETQYF
d_gene: -; abundance: -; v_gene: TRBV14; j_gene: TRBJ1-2; CDR3nt: TGTGCCAGCAGCCAAGATCTTCCGGGAGCGACCTATGGCTACACCTTC; CDR3aa: CASSQDLPGATYGYTF
d_gene: -; abundance: -; v_gene: TRBV3-1/TRBV3-2; j_gene: TRBJ2-7; CDR3nt: TGTGCCAGCAGCCCACCCCCCGGGTCCCTATCCTACGAGCAGTACTTC; CDR3aa: CASSPPPGSLSYEQYF
d_gene: -; abundance: -; v_gene: TRBV9; j_gene: TRBJ2-3; CDR3nt: TGTGCCAGCAGTAGCGCAGATACGCAGTATTTT; CDR3aa: CASSSADTQYF
d_gene: -; abundance: -; v_gene: TRBV28; j_gene: TRBJ2-3; CDR3nt: TGTGCCAGCAGCCCTGCAGGGGAAAGTAGGCATACGCAGTATTTT; CDR3aa: CASSPAGESRHTQYF
d_gene: TRBD1; abundance: -; v_gene: TRBV7-9; j_gene: TRBJ1-4; CDR3nt: TGTGCCAGCAGCTTAGGAATGACAGGGGATGGAACTAATGAAAAACTGTTTTTT; CDR3aa: CASSLGMTGDGTNEKLFF
d_gene: -; abundance: -; v_gene: TRBV2; j_gene: TRBJ2-5; CDR3nt: TGTGCCAGCAGTGAAGCTCGAGAGACCCAGTACTTC; CDR3aa: CASSEARETQYF
d_gene: TRBD1; abundance: -; v_gene: TRBV3-1/TRBV3-2; j_gene: TRBJ2-5; CDR3nt: TGTGCCATCGGAGGACAGGGATTAGAGACCCAGTACTTC; CDR3aa: CAIGGQGLETQYF
d_gene: TRBD2; abundance: -; v_gene: TRBV6-1; j_gene: TRBJ2-3; CDR3nt: TGTGCCAGCAGTGAAGTAGCGGGAGGGCCAGATACGCAGTATTTT; CDR3aa: CASSEVAGGPDTQYF
d_gene: TRBD2; abundance: -; v_gene: TRBV19; j_gene: TRBJ2-2; CDR3nt: TGTGCCAGTAGACTAGCGGGAGAGCCCGGGGAGCTGTTTTTT; CDR3aa: CASRLAGEPGELFF
d_gene: TRBD1; abundance: -; v_gene: TRBV27; j_gene: TRBJ1-1; CDR3nt: TGTGCCAGCAGTTCCCTATTGGACAGGCTGAACACTGAAGCTTTCTTT; CDR3aa: CASSSLLDRLNTEAFF
d_gene: -; abundance: -; v_gene: TRBV7-2; j_gene: TRBJ2-5; CDR3nt: TGTGCCAGCAGCTTAGGGCCACAACAAGAGACCCAGTACTTC; CDR3aa: CASSLGPQQETQYF
d_gene: TRBD2; abundance: -; v_gene: TRBV4-3; j_gene: TRBJ2-7; CDR3nt: TGCGCCAGAAACAAGGGGACTAGCGGGAAACCCTACGAGCAGTACTTC; CDR3aa: CARNKGTSGKPYEQYF
d_gene: -; abundance: -; v_gene: TRBV27; j_gene: TRBJ2-1; CDR3nt: TGTGCCAGCAGTTTAAACAGCTACAATGAGCAGTTCTTC; CDR3aa: CASSLNSYNEQFF
d_gene: TRBD1; abundance: -; v_gene: TRBV28; j_gene: TRBJ1-2; CDR3nt: TGTGCCAGCAGTTTAGGGGTAGGGGGCCCTCACGATGGCTACACCTTC; CDR3aa: CASSLGVGGPHDGYTF
d_gene: TRBD1; abundance: -; v_gene: TRBV19; j_gene: TRBJ1-5; CDR3nt: TGTGCCAGTAAAAGAGGGGACAGGGGTCTTATTCAGCCCCAGCATTTT; CDR3aa: CASKRGDRGLIQPQHF
d_gene: TRBD2; abundance: -; v_gene: TRBV28; j_gene: TRBJ2-7; CDR3nt: TGTGCCAGCAGTTACAATTGGCGGGAGCGGTCCTACGAGCAGTACTTC; CDR3aa: CASSYNWRERSYEQYF
d_gene: TRBD2; abundance: once; v_gene: TRBV7-9; j_gene: TRBJ2-1; CDR3nt: TGTGCCAGCAGCCACACTAGCGGGAGGGCCCTTGAGCAGTTCTTC; CDR3aa: CASSHTSGRALEQFF
d_gene: TRBD1; abundance: few; v_gene: TRBV20-1; j_gene: TRBJ1-5; CDR3nt: TGCAGTGCTAGTCCCGGACTAGGTTCAGGGGGCCAGCCCCAGCATTTT; CDR3aa: CSASPGLGSGGQPQHF
d_gene: -; abundance: -; v_gene: TRBV4-3; j_gene: TRBJ1-5; CDR3nt: TGCGCCAGCAGCCAAGATCTAGGGGAACAGCCCCAGCATTTT; CDR3aa: CASSQDLGEQPQHF
d_gene: -; abundance: once; v_gene: TRBV28; j_gene: TRBJ1-3; CDR3nt: TGTGCCAGCAGTTGGCCCACCAGCGCCCGAGGTGGAAACACCATATATTTT; CDR3aa: CASSWPTSARGGNTIYF
d_gene: TRBD1; abundance: -; v_gene: TRBV5-6; j_gene: TRBJ1-1; CDR3nt: TGTGCCAGCAGCCGGGCAGGGACAGGGAACACTGAAGCTTTCTTT; CDR3aa: CASSRAGTGNTEAFF
d_gene: TRBD1; abundance: once; v_gene: TRBV28; j_gene: TRBJ1-5; CDR3nt: TGTGCCAGCAGTTCGGGGACAGGCCGGTATAGCAATCAGCCCCAGCATTTT; CDR3aa: CASSSGTGRYSNQPQHF
d_gene: TRBD1; abundance: -; v_gene: TRBV19; j_gene: TRBJ1-2; CDR3nt: TGTGCCAGTACCCGTAGGGACAGATACCATGGCTACACCTTC; CDR3aa: CASTRRDRYHGYTF
d_gene: TRBD2; abundance: -; v_gene: TRBV27; j_gene: TRBJ2-1; CDR3nt: TGTGCCAGCAGTCCGGGACTAGCGGGAGCCAATGAGCAGTTCTTC; CDR3aa: CASSPGLAGANEQFF
d_gene: -; abundance: -; v_gene: TRBV28; j_gene: TRBJ1-4; CDR3nt: TGTGCCAGCAGTCTACCATTGGGGAGAAATGAAAAACTGTTTTTT; CDR3aa: CASSLPLGRNEKLFF
d_gene: TRBD1; abundance: -; v_gene: TRBV6-5; j_gene: TRBJ1-1; CDR3nt: TGTGCCAGCAGCCAAGACAGGGTGGTCACTGAAGCTTTCTTT; CDR3aa: CASSQDRVVTEAFF
d_gene: -; abundance: -; v_gene: TRBV30; j_gene: TRBJ1-5; CDR3nt: TGTGCCTGGAGCAACAGGGTTCGAAGTCAGCCCCAGCATTTT; CDR3aa: CAWSNRVRSQPQHF
d_gene: -; abundance: -; v_gene: TRBV9; j_gene: TRBJ1-6; CDR3nt: TGTGCCAGCAGCGTAGGGTCCCCGGGAGACAATTCACCCCTCCACTTT; CDR3aa: CASSVGSPGDNSPLHF
d_gene: -; abundance: -; v_gene: TRBV10-3; j_gene: TRBJ2-6; CDR3nt: TGTGCCATCAGTGACGAGTCTGGGGCCAACGTCCTGACTTTC; CDR3aa: CAISDESGANVLTF
d_gene: TRBD2; abundance: -; v_gene: TRBV19; j_gene: TRBJ2-6; CDR3nt: TGTGCCAGTAGTACCCGACTTCTCGGACTAGCGGGAGAGGGTGTCCTGACTTTC; CDR3aa: CASSTRLLGLAGEGVLTF
d_gene: -; abundance: -; v_gene: TRBV20-1; j_gene: TRBJ1-2; CDR3nt: TGCAGTGCTACCATTAACTATGGCTACACCTTC; CDR3aa: CSATINYGYTF